Presented here are 3 T cell receptor beta chains from one specimen sequenced in a study of T cells in tuberculosis. Thawed, overnight-rested PBMC were stained with GMM-loaded CD1B tetramer, viability dye and anti-CD3, then sorted. The CD1B tetramers carried C32 glucose monomycolate purified from Rhodococcus equi. The table came from immunoSEQ multiplex PCR; TCRdb's copy has only in-frame clones and leaves some out. Counted here are about 58,000 clones, 88% occurring once; the ten biggest clones make up 21%. Material for sequencing was CD1b-GMM tetramer-negative cells sorted from PBMCs. These receptors were collected from an adult woman with latent tuberculosis.

This sequence joins TRBV4-3 and TRBJ2-1, with 10 bases identical to TRBD2. CDR1 is LGHNA and CDR2 is YSLEER in the germline V gene. J gave up 7 bases and V 1 base, and 4 bases lay outside the gene matches. This CDR3 spans 15 amino acids. The CDR3 nucleotides are TGCGCCAGCAGCCAAGCTAGCGGGAGTAAAAATGAGCAGTTCTTC. This encodes CASSQASGSKNEQFF.

On this clone itself: Mismatch with germline at one junction end may stem from a read error. The identical CDR3 is also encoded by other nucleotide sequences in the sample. The J gene is TRBJ1-6, the V gene TRBV6-6; D is unclear. Germline V CDR1 and CDR2: MNHNY, SVGAGI (reference sequence). The length of the CDR3 is 16 residues. The CDR3 nucleotides read TGTGCCAGCCGCCCTGGTGTCCAGATGCATAATTCTCCCCTCCACTTT. Translated, it gives CASRPGVQMHNSPLHF.

The V gene is TRBV6-5, the J gene TRBJ2-7; TRBD1 aligns across 7 bases. CDR3 length: 14 amino acids. Trimming cost V 3 bases and J 0 bases; bases outside gene matches: 2. Looked up from germline, CDR1 is MNHEY and CDR2 is SVGAGI. The CDR3 is CASSYNRGSYEQYF. DNA for the CDR3: TGTGCCAGCAGTTATAACAGGGGCTCCTACGAGCAGTACTTC.